This TCR beta chain was observed in a study of blood T cell repertoires in COVID-19. In germline, CDR1 is MDHEN, CDR2 SYDVKM. This CDR3 region has 17 residues. V was pared by 6 bases and J by 5 bases, with 26 bases between. Clones were sequenced by immunoSEQ multiplex PCR, and TCRdb holds only the in-frame ones, with some missing. The sample includes around 190,000 clones, around 80% of them seen just once. Sequenced: peripheral blood. This sequence was found in a woman aged 55-69 years with COVID-19, enrolled during active disease. The V call is TRBV28, the J call TRBJ2-7; maybe TRBD2 (6 bases). CDR3 nucleotides: TGTGCCAGCAGAACCGGGCAGGTGGGCGGGGACGAGCACGAGCAGTACTTC. Amino acid sequence: CASRTGQVGGDEHEQYF.